The entry below describes one T cell receptor (beta chain). Original analysis: It was from reference gene primer amplification that nucleated cell counts were estimated. Clones were sequenced by immunoSEQ multiplex PCR, and TCRdb holds only the in-frame ones, with some missing. V and J calls plus clone size are reproduced from that table; the DNA served to infer D and trimming. There are about 250,000 clones in the sample; approximately 83% occur only once, and about 4.5% lies in the top ten. These data belong to a study of blood T cell repertoires in COVID-19. V lost 11 bases to trimming and J lost 2 bases, with 15 bases between them. From germline, CDR1 is LNHDA and CDR2 SQIVND (reference sequence). This CDR3 contains 14 residues.

The chain links TRBV19 to TRBJ2-2, with TRBD2 as a possible D gene (5 bases). The origin of this receptor is a man aged 45-60 years with active or convalescent COVID-19. Sequenced: peripheral blood. The CDR3 region is CASSAAQNTGELFF. The CDR3 bases are TGTGCCTCTTCAGCGGCCCAAAACACCGGGGAGCTGTTTTTT.